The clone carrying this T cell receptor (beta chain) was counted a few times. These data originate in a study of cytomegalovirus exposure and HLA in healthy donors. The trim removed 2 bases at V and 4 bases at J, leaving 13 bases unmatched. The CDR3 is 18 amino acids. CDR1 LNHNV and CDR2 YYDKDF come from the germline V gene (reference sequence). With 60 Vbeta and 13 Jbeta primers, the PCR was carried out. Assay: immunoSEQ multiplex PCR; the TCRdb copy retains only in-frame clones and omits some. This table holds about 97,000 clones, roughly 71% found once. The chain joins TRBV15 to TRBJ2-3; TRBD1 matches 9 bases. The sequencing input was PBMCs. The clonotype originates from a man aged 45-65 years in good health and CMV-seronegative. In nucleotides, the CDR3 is TGTGCCACCAGCAGATTACCGGGACAGGGTATAGATTCAGATACGCAGTATTTT. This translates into CATSRLPGQGIDSDTQYF.